Detailed here is one TCR beta chain. The sample is drawn from a study of tumor-infiltrating lymphocytes in primary liver carcinoma. Whole-study context: Resection treated the patients' primary liver carcinoma. Read depth, roughly 3.65 to 7.13 million productive TCRbeta reads, did not differ significantly between tissues.

Germline DNA was extracted too, while blood RNA derived from unsorted whole blood. V was cut by 2 bases and J by 4 bases, with 12 bases left in between. The CDR3 extends over 15 amino acids. Germline CDR1 SGHVT, CDR2 SQSDAQ. TCR beta cDNA came from about 0.45 ug total RNA, primed with a constant-region primer. ARM-PCR was slightly modified, and three nested multiplex PCR rounds with it gave rise to the TCR beta libraries. Researchers ran the first two PCR rounds for roughly 10 cycles each with TRBV1-TRBV30 forward primers and a C-beta reverse primer. TCRdb itself ran the multiplex PCR reads through MiXCR, one entry per CDR3 protein. This sample has 180,000 or so distinct CDR3 sequences; 50% to 75% occur once, and the top ten carry about 72%.

The specimen was peripheral blood. The receptor comes from a man aged 35 to 55 with primary liver carcinoma and hepatitis B virus infection. This chain links TRBV7-4 with TRBJ1-3, with D tentatively TRBD1 (6 bases). DNA for the CDR3: TGTGCCAGCAGCTTACAGGGGAACGGAGGAAACACCATATATTTT. It encodes CASSLQGNGGNTIYF. The full variable domain, rest sourced from reference TRBV7-4 and TRBJ1-3, is GAGVSQSPRYKVAKRGRDVALRCDSISGHVTLYWYRQTLGQGSEVLTYSQSDAQRDKSGRPSGRFSAERPERSVSTLKIQRTEQGDSAVYLCASSLQGNGGNTIYFGEGSWLTVV.